Here is one TCR beta chain with its context. The antigen is unknown. This record comes from a study of T cell responses to AZD1222 COVID-19 vaccine. Study at large: Second doses that came at about 4 or about 12 weeks were put together. Study results and limitations: Receipt of two AZD1222 doses was followed by a rise in Spike-specific TCR breadth and depth.

Trimming left V 0 bases short and J 4 bases short, with 12 bases between. CDR1 SGHAT and CDR2 FQNNGV come from the germline V gene. CDR3 size: 16 residues. Clones were sequenced by immunoSEQ multiplex PCR, and TCRdb holds only the in-frame ones, with some missing. The sample comprises more than 65,000 clones, around 73% of which are singletons, and under 25% rests with the top ten. The sequence was obtained from an adult in good health. This specimen consisted of peripheral blood, obtained on day 0 of AZD1222 vaccination. The rearrangement uses TRBV11-2 and TRBJ2-2; D might be TRBD2 (5 bases). CDR3 amino acids: CASSLEPSGGTGELFF. The CDR3 DNA is TGTGCCAGCAGCTTAGAGCCGAGCGGAGGCACCGGGGAGCTGTTTTTT.